This is a list of T cell receptor beta chains from one sample in a study of cytomegalovirus exposure and HLA in healthy donors. Here immunoSEQ multiplex PCR was the method, and the copy in TCRdb shows in-frame clones only, minus some. Of around 300,000 clones in the sample, approximately 86% were seen once. Source material: PBMCs. The receptors here all came from a woman younger than 35 in good health and CMV-seronegative. The CDR3 runs from the conserved cysteine through the conserved F or W. D genes are given only for firm matches. Expanded clones are given a class, and other clones once, few, many or no size at all.

size | J | D | V | CDR3 | DNA
few | TRBJ1-2 | . | TRBV19 | CASSIYRDGYTF | TGTGCCAGTAGTATTTACAGGGATGGCTACACCTTC
. | TRBJ2-7 | TRBD1 | TRBV9 | CASSRDRVSYEQYF | TGTGCCAGCAGCCGCGACAGGGTATCCTACGAGCAGTACTTC
. | TRBJ2-7 | . | TRBV11-2 | CASSLAGGRGHEQYF | TGTGCCAGCAGCTTAGCGGGGGGCAGGGGGCACGAGCAGTACTTC
. | TRBJ1-1 | . | TRBV7-8 | CASSLRGTRARNTEAFF | TGTGCCAGCAGCTTAAGAGGTACCAGGGCTCGGAACACTGAAGCTTTCTTT
. | TRBJ1-2 | TRBD1 | TRBV30 | CAWSVRDRRNYGYTF | TGTGCCTGGAGTGTCCGGGACAGGCGAAACTATGGCTACACCTTC
. | TRBJ2-5 | . | TRBV6-1 | CARRVGGAETQYF | TGTGCCAGGAGGGTGGGGGGAGCAGAGACCCAGTACTTC
. | TRBJ1-2 | . | TRBV19 | CASSITGSGYGYTF | TGTGCCAGTAGTATTACAGGGAGTGGATATGGCTACACCTTC
. | TRBJ1-4 | . | TRBV4-1 | CASSPSYNEKLFF | TGCGCCAGCAGCCCCTCTTATAATGAAAAACTGTTTTTT
. | TRBJ2-1 | TRBD2 | TRBV7-3 | CASSLGLVSYNEQFF | TGTGCCAGCAGCTTAGGACTAGTCTCCTACAATGAGCAGTTCTTC
. | TRBJ2-7 | TRBD1 | TRBV5-1 | CASSGTGAPYEQYF | TGCGCCAGCAGCGGGACAGGGGCACCCTACGAGCAGTACTTC
. | TRBJ2-2 | . | TRBV4-1 | CASRRTGLSGELFF | TGCGCCAGCAGACGTACTGGGCTGTCCGGGGAGCTGTTTTTT
. | TRBJ1-2 | . | TRBV6-1 | CASTTDRDYGYTF | TGTGCCAGCACAACAGACAGAGACTATGGCTACACCTTC
. | TRBJ2-7 | TRBD1 | TRBV7-7 | CASSLQLTGMAEQYF | TGTGCCAGCAGCTTACAGTTGACAGGGATGGCCGAGCAGTACTTC
. | TRBJ2-7 | TRBD2 | TRBV5-6 | CASSWDYNEQYF | TGTGCCAGCAGCTGGGACTATAACGAGCAGTACTTC
. | TRBJ1-5 | . | TRBV28 | CASRILNQPQHF | TGTGCCAGCCGAATACTCAATCAGCCCCAGCATTTT
. | TRBJ1-5 | . | TRBV7-9 | CASSSRSTDLSNQPQHF | TGTGCCAGCAGTTCCCGTTCAACAGACCTTAGCAATCAGCCCCAGCATTTT
. | TRBJ2-5 | . | TRBV30 | CAWSVLPQETQYF | TGTGCCTGGAGTGTACTGCCTCAAGAGACCCAGTACTTC
. | TRBJ2-5 | TRBD1 | TRBV5-1 | CASSWDPGQKQETQYF | TGCGCCAGCAGCTGGGATCCGGGACAGAAACAAGAGACCCAGTACTTC
. | TRBJ1-2 | . | TRBV6-6 | CASSYSREPGFGYTF | TGTGCCAGCAGTTACTCGAGAGAGCCGGGGTTCGGCTACACCTTC
. | TRBJ1-5 | TRBD1 | TRBV30 | CAWSAGGRVSQPQHF | TGTGCCTGGAGTGCAGGGGGAAGGGTCAGTCAGCCCCAGCATTTT
once | TRBJ1-5 | . | TRBV6-4 | CASSDSRISGQPQHF | TGTGCCAGCAGTGACTCGCGGATTTCGGGGCAGCCCCAGCATTTT
. | TRBJ2-7 | TRBD1 | TRBV7-8 | CASSLVDRATYEQYF | TGTGCCAGCAGCTTAGTTGACAGGGCAACCTACGAGCAGTACTTC
. | TRBJ2-7 | TRBD1 | TRBV30 | CAWSVNWDSFTYEQYF | TGTGCCTGGAGTGTAAATTGGGACAGCTTTACCTACGAGCAGTACTTC
. | TRBJ2-1 | TRBD2 | TRBV11-2 | CASSPGLAGGLKQFF | TGTGCCAGCAGCCCGGGACTAGCGGGAGGGTTGAAGCAGTTCTTC
once | TRBJ1-1 | . | TRBV12-5 | CASGLVRVQMAFF | TGTGCTAGTGGTTTGGTACGGGTCCAAATGGCTTTCTTT
. | TRBJ2-7 | TRBD2 | TRBV27 | CASRLSGTSGGPTYEQYF | TGTGCCAGCCGCCTTTCCGGGACTAGCGGGGGCCCCACCTACGAGCAGTACTTC
. | TRBJ2-7 | TRBD1 | TRBV7-9 | CASSLTGDNEQYF | TGTGCCAGCAGCTTAACAGGGGACAACGAGCAGTACTTC
. | TRBJ1-2 | TRBD1 | TRBV19 | CASRAGQGRGHGYTF | TGTGCCAGTAGAGCAGGACAGGGTAGAGGACATGGCTACACCTTC
few | TRBJ2-7 | TRBD1 | TRBV5-1 | CASSPGQVNEQYF | TGCGCCAGCAGCCCCGGACAGGTCAACGAGCAGTACTTC
. | TRBJ2-2 | TRBD2 | TRBV10-3 | CATRWSSGGGSMPGELFF | TGTGCCACCCGGTGGTCTAGCGGGGGGGGCAGTATGCCCGGGGAGCTGTTTTTT
. | TRBJ1-2 | TRBD1 | TRBV7-9 | CASSWTGGYRYDYTF | TGTGCCAGCAGCTGGACAGGGGGCTACCGCTATGACTACACCTTC
. | TRBJ1-5 | TRBD1 | TRBV7-2 | CASSLARGDQPQHF | TGTGCCAGCAGCTTAGCCAGGGGGGATCAGCCCCAGCATTTT
. | TRBJ2-7 | . | TRBV18 | CASSPYELYEQYF | TGTGCCAGCTCACCCTACGAACTCTACGAGCAGTACTTC
. | TRBJ2-2 | . | TRBV5-5 | CASSLGALFTGELFF | TGTGCCAGCAGCTTGGGAGCACTTTTCACCGGGGAGCTGTTTTTT
. | TRBJ2-5 | TRBD1 | TRBV7-2 | CASRLQGLEETQYF | TGTGCCAGCAGGTTACAGGGGCTCGAAGAGACCCAGTACTTC
. | TRBJ2-1 | . | TRBV11-2 | CASSPDRSNEQFF | TGTGCCAGCAGCCCAGACAGGAGCAATGAGCAGTTCTTC
. | TRBJ1-2 | . | TRBV7-8 | CASSFPGSYGYTF | TGTGCCAGCAGCTTTCCGGGTTCCTATGGCTACACCTTC
. | TRBJ2-3 | TRBD2 | TRBV27 | CASSPRIGSGVRGTDTQYF | TGTGCCAGCAGTCCCAGGATCGGTAGCGGGGTACGGGGCACAGATACGCAGTATTTT
. | TRBJ1-4 | . | TRBV6-5 | CASSFTSGGRDEKLFF | TGTGCCAGCAGTTTTACGTCCGGGGGAAGAGATGAAAAACTGTTTTTT
. | TRBJ1-5 | . | TRBV6-6 | CASRREQGRNQPQHF | TGTGCCAGCAGGAGAGAACAGGGTAGGAATCAGCCCCAGCATTTT
. | TRBJ1-2 | . | TRBV18 | CASSPDGGRDGYTF | TGTGCCAGCTCACCGGACGGGGGGCGCGATGGCTACACCTTC
. | TRBJ1-2 | TRBD1 | TRBV28 | CASSLPTGGYGYTF | TGTGCCAGCAGTCTCCCGACAGGGGGCTATGGCTACACCTTC
. | TRBJ2-4 | . | TRBV30 | CAWSVGGALNIQYF | TGTGCCTGGAGTGTAGGGGGGGCATTAAACATTCAGTACTTC
. | TRBJ1-1 | . | TRBV5-1 | CASSLASHTEAFF | TGCGCCAGCAGCTTGGCGAGCCACACTGAAGCTTTCTTT
. | TRBJ2-2 | TRBD1 | TRBV28 | CASSPHGTGGPGELFF | TGTGCCAGCAGTCCTCACGGGACAGGGGGTCCCGGGGAGCTGTTTTTT